This TCR beta chain was found in a study of cytomegalovirus exposure and HLA in healthy donors (dated by TCRdb to about 2017). In terms of the full investigation: An earlier analysis of approximately 640 of the donors reported about 250 Gb of sequence data and some 120 million unique TCR beta sequences from 150 million to 200 million T cells. Several DR-DQ haplotypes were treated as single units for association and clustering because of strong linkage in the cohort. To study patterns of TCR occurrence, a later analysis re-analyzed previously published TCR beta repertoires from several hundred donors and added high-resolution HLA genotyping. Among some 400 genotyped donors of the cohort, an average of about 220,000 unique TCR beta nucleotide sequences was sequenced per donor, of which about 18% were non-productive. To decide whether each TCR beta V gene segment behaved as functional or pseudogenic, an earlier analysis of nearly 600 of the donors relied on high-throughput TCR beta sequencing. The study combined high-throughput TCR immunosequencing, statistical association of individual TCRs with disease status, and machine learning to predict cytomegalovirus infection status. All discovery cohort repertoires had been generated using a single sequencing platform. Approximately 310 gigabases of sequencing data and approximately 80 million unique TCR sequences were included in an early release covering 550 to 800 HLA-typed donors. Donor age, sex, ethnicity and CMV serostatus were compiled alongside the repertoire data. Among the approximately 420 genotyped donors, more than 70% belonged to the genetic ancestry cluster associated with self-reported Caucasian donors. The study used immunosequencing to profile the T cell repertoires of several hundred subjects and linked those repertoires to cytomegalovirus serostatus. The number of donors typed differed by locus, with roughly 620-630 for A, B, C, DRB1 and DQB1, about 500 for DQA1, 600 to 610 for DPA1, and about 450 for DPB1. A separate validation cohort of roughly 130 different subjects was used in addition to the approximately 700-subject first cohort. The study was designed to test whether signatures of past pathogen exposure could be identified by cataloging public T cell receptors. In a later genetic analysis, genome-wide SNP genotypes for about three fifths of the 666 donors were used, and that subset was treated as a discovery cohort. In the later analysis, no new phenotypic data were used to find candidate immune exposures; instead, reliance was placed on TCR beta sequences and their occurrence across donors. Both class I and class II loci were covered by HLA typing, at four-digit resolution. On the study overall, not on this receptor specifically: The only immune exposure information available for the cohort was CMV serostatus. Because HLA typing was missing for some donors at each locus, association tests included only the typed subset. V-gene and J-gene trimming of TCR beta chains was associated with a missense DCLRE1C variant in a later genetic analysis, and the association was replicated in an independent cohort. In vitro tests confirmed that three of the cytomegalovirus-associated TCR beta chains recognize cytomegalovirus antigens. A later analysis found that HLA-associated TCR beta chains were more clonally expanded and had lower generation probabilities than equally common non-associated chains. In a later analysis, TCR association rates were found to vary across HLA loci, with the most associated TCRs seen for DRB1 alleles and the fewest for HLA-C alleles. Across donors, most TCR sequences were observed very rarely, whereas some public TCRs were present in many individuals. Sequencing depth was assumed to be roughly uniform across donors in the presence/absence analyses, though that assumption may not hold. A further reported finding was that TCR beta sequences accurately predicted the HLA-A and HLA-B alleles for most subjects in the first cohort. Correlated functional status among segregating V segments might be attributable to linkage disequilibrium, but an unknown experimental factor could not be ruled out. It was suggested by the authors that the approach could potentially be generalized to other disease states and immunological phenotypes. Strong co-occurrence of HLA alleles, especially DR and DQ, made assigning TCR associations to individual alleles difficult. Because counts were too low, fewer than 20 rarely observed V segments, including chromosome 9 orphons, were excluded from the earlier analysis of 587 of the donors. Most CMV-associated TCR beta chains appeared to be HLA-restricted in a later analysis, and the HLA associations seemed to be driven largely by CMV exposure. A group of highly shared sequence variants was considered likely to be a technical artifact of the sequencing pipeline. According to a later genetic analysis, donors in an Asian-associated ancestry cluster had fewer N-insertions in productive TCRs than the roughly 700-donor mean. Several of the top co-occurrence clusters appeared to be linked to parvovirus B19, influenza, CMV and Epstein-Barr virus, according to a later analysis. The cohort was sequenced for TCR beta chains only, and without alpha or paired-chain data the features that could be detected were limited. Specific HLA alleles were associated with 15,000 to 20,000 TCR beta sequences at a false discovery rate of 0.05 in a later analysis. Broadly in line with IMGT annotations, most TCR beta V segments showed up in productive rearrangements about 87% or about 30% of the time in an earlier analysis of under 700 of the donors. Cytomegalovirus status was reported to be diagnosed by the classifier with high specificity and sensitivity in both the original and validation cohorts. Some IMGT-functional V segments, including TRBV6-2 and TRBV6-3, could not be distinguished by the 87-base-pair reads and were therefore excluded. The study gave a list of some 150 TCR beta chains associated with cytomegalovirus.

The germline V gene provides CDR1 SGHTS and CDR2 YDEGEE. There are 15 amino acids in the CDR3, from cysteine to phenylalanine inclusive. Left in the record is the CDR3 DNA by itself, 45 bases read in frame from the first base. V has 2 bases trimmed and J has 0 bases trimmed; junction bases matching no gene number 4. The cohort comprised some 680 healthy bone marrow donors. Cohort members were all nominally healthy when sampled, although unrecorded immune exposures were likely present. Of the approximately 700 cohort members, almost 300 had positive CMV serostatus and 350 to 400 had negative CMV serostatus, and CMV serostatus was not recorded for the donor. A peripheral blood sample was collected from each donor, and TCR beta sequencing was performed on peripheral blood mononuclear cells. Genomic DNA was extracted from the blood cell samples with the Qiagen DNeasy Blood Extraction Kit. A remark on this clone: It has no known antigen specificity. No base quality information exists; no much larger clone differs at one position.

The protocol used for the library was the immunoSEQ multiplex PCR assay. For the multiplex PCR, a mixture combining 60 forward primers for TCR Vbeta segments and 13 reverse primers for TCR Jbeta segments was used. A multiplex PCR assay on genomic DNA amplified the CDR3 region of rearranged TCR beta genes. Amplified TCR beta libraries were sequenced as 87-base-pair reads on the Illumina HiSeq System. Regarding the original processing steps: Across the roughly 670 repertoires, a later analysis counted approximately 83 million unique TCR beta chains, around 11 million of which were shared by at least two donors. Raw reads were error-corrected and collapsed into unique sequences with a nearest-neighbor algorithm that merged closely related sequences to remove PCR and sequencing errors. V, D and J gene segments were assigned by aligning CDR3 sequences to IMGT reference sequences. For a sequence to be retained, a match of at least six nucleotides to both a V gene segment and a J gene segment was required. Rearrangements were called productive when the CDR3 lacked stop codons and stayed in frame with V and J; all others were non-productive. Following IMGT convention, CDR3 was defined as the stretch from the second conserved V-encoded cysteine up to the conserved J-encoded phenylalanine. Sequences without an unambiguous match to a single V gene segment were excluded from the earlier analysis of a few hundred of the donors. In an earlier analysis of around 600 of the donors, V segments were called functional above 56.7% productive rearrangements and were called segregating when the between-donor standard deviation exceeded 5%. A statistical classification framework was built for diagnosing cytomegalovirus status from the catalog of TCR beta chain sequences. In a later analysis, V and J genes were assigned by comparing TCR nucleotide sequences against IMGT/GENE-DB human TR gene sequences. A later analysis assigned CDR3 sequences and most-parsimonious VDJ recombination scenarios with the TCRdist pipeline. In a later analysis, each TCR beta chain was defined by its CDR3 amino acid sequence together with its V-gene family, and reads lacking a unique V-gene family were excluded. In a later analysis, fewer than 650 highly shared, low-generation-probability nucleotide sequences were removed to address suspected cross-contamination and a sequencing artifact. For each public chain, a later analysis derived a clonal expansion index from normalized ranks of inferred template counts within each repertoire. Generation probabilities in a later analysis came from a VDJ recombination model fitted to out-of-frame rearrangements, and those results were checked against IGoR. In a later analysis, hypergeometric tests were used to score TCR-TCR, TCR-HLA and TCR-CMV co-occurrence, with a repertoire-size bias correction applied to TCR pairs. To estimate false discovery rates, a later analysis permuted the HLA or CMV assignments 20 times. In a later analysis, co-occurring TCRs were grouped using DBSCAN, with TCRdist sequence similarity added in when clustering inside HLA-allele-positive subsets. Repertoires with fewer than 30,000 or more than 120,000 public chains were left out of co-occurrence clustering, as were four to six repertoires with anomalous nucleotide sharing. TCRdb holds this immuneACCESS table with in-frame rearrangements only. Some clones are missing; in checked studies, unresolved V genes explain under half, and the rest has no known cause. V and J calls plus clone size are reproduced from that table; the DNA served to infer D and trimming. The sample data list some 130,000 clones, and approximately 60% of these were observed just once. The ten top clones hold over 1.5% of the sample.

The rearranged chain carries TRBV5-8 and TRBJ2-5; the central 7 bases match TRBD1. The sequenced material came from PBMCs. This sequence was found in a human donor in good health. The nucleotide sequence is TGTGCCAGCAGCTTAACGGGACAGTACCAAGAGACCCAGTACTTC. It codes for CASSLTGQYQETQYF.